A selection of T cell receptor beta chains follows, all from one sample in a study of identical twins. MiXCR, applied by TCRdb to the 5' RACE reads, yields one record per CDR3 protein. The data hold hundreds of thousands of distinct CDR3 sequences, with about 7.5% observed a single time. This sample was also put to use in a study of yellow fever vaccine responses in identical twins.

Source material: CD8+ T cells sorted from blood. The origin of the receptors is a woman aged 18-35 years in good health. CDR3s include the opening cysteine and the closing phenylalanine or tryptophan. Fields, in order: clone size, D gene, J gene, CDR3 length, V gene, CDR3 protein, CDR3 DNA. The D gene is left open where the match is weak. Size is stated for part of the rows, as once, few or many counts, or as a class when the clone is expanded.

>-|-|TRBJ2-7|16|TRBV5-6
CASSPAPRGSTYEQYF
TGTGCCAGCAGCCCCGCCCCCCGGGGCTCGACCTACGAGCAGTACTTC
>-|-|TRBJ2-2|14|TRBV6-5
CASSYQGGGGELFF
TGTGCCAGCAGTTACCAGGGAGGGGGCGGGGAGCTGTTTTTT
>few|TRBD2|TRBJ2-7|15|TRBV28
CASSLSLAGVYEQYF
TGTGCCAGCAGTTTATCTCTAGCGGGAGTCTACGAGCAGTACTTC
>many|TRBD2|TRBJ2-1|17|TRBV14
CASSQVAGGPNWCEQFF
TGTGCCAGCAGCCAGGTAGCGGGGGGGCCCAATTGGTGTGAGCAGTTCTTC
>few|TRBD1|TRBJ2-7|15|TRBV6-2/TRBV6-3
CASSYTGEGSYEQYF
TGTGCCAGCAGTTATACAGGGGAAGGGTCCTACGAGCAGTACTTC
>few|-|TRBJ2-5|12|TRBV6-9
CASRDYFETQYF
TGTGCCAGCAGGGACTACTTTGAGACCCAGTACTTC
>many|-|TRBJ2-1|14|TRBV4-1
CASSRPGPHNEQFF
TGCGCCAGCAGCAGGCCGGGACCCCACAATGAGCAGTTCTTC
>-|TRBD2|TRBJ2-7|15|TRBV27
CASSQGLAGGFEQYF
TGTGCCAGCAGTCAGGGACTAGCGGGAGGCTTCGAGCAGTACTTC
>many|TRBD1|TRBJ1-1|13|TRBV29-1
CSAETGDGTEAFF
TGCAGCGCCGAAACAGGGGATGGCACTGAAGCTTTCTTT
>many|TRBD1|TRBJ1-2|16|TRBV12-3/TRBV12-4
CASSSLPGQGWDGYTF
TGTGCCAGCAGCTCACTACCTGGACAGGGGTGGGATGGCTACACCTTC
>-|-|TRBJ1-1|13|TRBV24-1
CATRSGPRTEAFF
TGTGCCACCCGCTCGGGACCGAGAACTGAAGCTTTCTTT
>-|TRBD1|TRBJ2-7|13|TRBV2
CAIETGSRYEQYF
TGTGCCATCGAGACAGGGAGTCGCTACGAGCAGTACTTC
>few|TRBD1|TRBJ2-7|17|TRBV11-3
CASSLDRTGGETYEQYF
TGTGCCAGCAGCTTAGACCGGACAGGGGGTGAAACCTACGAGCAGTACTTC
>-|-|TRBJ2-1|11|TRBV27
CASTENREQFF
TGTGCCAGCACCGAGAACCGGGAGCAGTTCTTC
>few|-|TRBJ2-2|14|TRBV29-1
CSVGLDANTGELFF
TGCAGCGTTGGCCTAGACGCGAACACCGGGGAGCTGTTTTTT
>few|TRBD2|TRBJ2-4|14|TRBV12-3/TRBV12-4
CASSLASGNSNQYF
TGTGCCAGCAGTTTGGCTAGCGGGAACTCCAATCAGTACTTC
>few|-|TRBJ2-1|19|TRBV11-1
CASSSRGELGGPLYNEQFF
TGTGCCAGCAGCTCAAGGGGCGAGTTGGGGGGCCCCCTCTACAATGAGCAGTTCTTC
>many|TRBD2|TRBJ2-7|18|TRBV4-1
CASSPLGTSGSPLHEQYF
TGCGCCAGCAGCCCCCTAGGGACTAGCGGGAGCCCCCTCCATGAGCAGTACTTC
>-|-|TRBJ2-3|17|TRBV14
CASSLEESLSGTDTQYF
TGTGCCAGCAGCCTTGAGGAATCTTTGTCAGGCACAGATACGCAGTATTTT
>many|TRBD2|TRBJ2-1|16|TRBV20-1
CSARDVIAGSYNEQFF
TGCAGTGCTAGAGATGTGATAGCGGGATCCTACAATGAGCAGTTCTTC
>many|TRBD2|TRBJ2-5|15|TRBV5-5
CASSLDSGFQETQYF
TGTGCCAGCAGCTTAGATAGCGGGTTCCAAGAGACCCAGTACTTC
>few|-|TRBJ2-6|15|TRBV27
CASSLGFSGANVLTF
TGTGCCAGCAGTTTAGGTTTCTCTGGGGCCAACGTCCTGACTTTC
>few|-|TRBJ2-1|16|TRBV7-8
CASTLSVPGPGNEQFF
TGTGCCAGCACCCTATCCGTACCCGGGCCGGGCAATGAGCAGTTCTTC
>-|-|TRBJ2-1|16|TRBV5-1
CASSPTKGAAYNEQFF
TGCGCCAGCAGCCCCACAAAGGGAGCGGCCTACAATGAGCAGTTCTTC
>many|-|TRBJ2-5|15|TRBV10-3
CAISESGSLQETQYF
TGTGCCATCAGTGAGTCGGGTAGCCTCCAAGAGACCCAGTACTTC
>many|-|TRBJ1-5|13|TRBV5-1
CASSFGLNQPQHF
TGCGCCAGCAGCTTTGGTCTCAATCAGCCCCAGCATTTT
>-|-|TRBJ2-1|13|TRBV19
CASSMYGYNEQFF
TGTGCCAGTAGTATGTACGGGTACAATGAGCAGTTCTTC
>few|TRBD1|TRBJ2-2|15|TRBV9
CASSPMTGDTGELFF
TGTGCCAGCAGCCCCATGACAGGGGACACCGGGGAGCTGTTTTTT
>-|-|TRBJ2-3|15|TRBV7-8
CASRDRVLGTDTQYF
TGTGCCAGCCGCGACCGGGTTCTAGGGACAGATACGCAGTATTTT
>many|-|TRBJ2-1|17|TRBV12-3/TRBV12-4
CASSFHPGSQMVDEQFF
TGTGCCAGCAGCTTCCATCCCGGGTCCCAGATGGTGGATGAGCAGTTCTTC
>many|TRBD1|TRBJ2-7|14|TRBV29-1
CSVVMSDRGYEQYF
TGCAGCGTTGTCATGTCGGACAGGGGCTACGAGCAGTACTTC
>-|-|TRBJ2-1|17|TRBV7-9
CASSLGRQVGFQNEQFF
TGTGCCAGCAGCTTAGGGCGACAGGTCGGGTTTCAGAATGAGCAGTTCTTC
>few|-|TRBJ1-2|15|TRBV6-5
CASSYSKAGLYGYTF
TGTGCCAGCAGTTACTCGAAGGCAGGGCTGTATGGCTACACCTTC
>few|-|TRBJ2-1|13|TRBV6-1
CASSRVSYNEQFF
TGTGCCAGCAGTAGGGTCTCCTACAATGAGCAGTTCTTC
>many|TRBD1|TRBJ1-1|18|TRBV29-1
CSVEYPTGGEMMNTEAFF
TGCAGCGTTGAATACCCAACAGGGGGCGAGATGATGAACACTGAAGCTTTCTTT
>many|-|TRBJ1-1|13|TRBV20-1
CSAPTEGRTEAFF
TGCAGTGCCCCGACTGAGGGTAGGACTGAAGCTTTCTTT
>many|-|TRBJ1-5|13|TRBV20-1
CSARDPSNQPQHF
TGCAGTGCTAGAGACCCCTCGAATCAGCCCCAGCATTTT
>-|-|TRBJ2-7|14|TRBV29-1
CSVVPQGQGYEQYF
TGCAGCGTTGTTCCCCAGGGGCAGGGCTACGAGCAGTACTTC
>few|-|TRBJ1-2|14|TRBV14
CASSPRGGHYGYTF
TGTGCCAGCAGCCCCCGGGGGGGTCACTATGGCTACACCTTC
>-|TRBD2|TRBJ2-5|13|TRBV10-2
CASVSGRGETQYF
TGCGCCAGCGTGAGCGGGAGGGGCGAGACCCAGTACTTC
>many|-|TRBJ2-1|13|TRBV29-1
CSAHLDGNNEQFF
TGCAGCGCCCATCTGGACGGCAACAATGAGCAGTTCTTC
>few|TRBD2|TRBJ2-2|15|TRBV6-5
CASSYGRADTGELFF
TGTGCCAGCAGTTACGGGAGGGCCGACACCGGGGAGCTGTTTTTT
>many|TRBD1|TRBJ1-1|14|TRBV7-9
CASSLGRQGDEAFF
TGTGCCAGCAGCTTAGGTCGCCAGGGGGATGAAGCTTTCTTT
>few|-|TRBJ1-2|15|TRBV7-9
CASSLPGGLNYGYTF
TGTGCCAGCAGCTTACCAGGCGGCCTTAACTATGGCTACACCTTC
>few|TRBD2|TRBJ2-3|16|TRBV7-9
CASSSYLAGPTDTQYF
TGTGCCAGCAGCTCGTACCTAGCGGGGCCCACAGATACGCAGTATTTT